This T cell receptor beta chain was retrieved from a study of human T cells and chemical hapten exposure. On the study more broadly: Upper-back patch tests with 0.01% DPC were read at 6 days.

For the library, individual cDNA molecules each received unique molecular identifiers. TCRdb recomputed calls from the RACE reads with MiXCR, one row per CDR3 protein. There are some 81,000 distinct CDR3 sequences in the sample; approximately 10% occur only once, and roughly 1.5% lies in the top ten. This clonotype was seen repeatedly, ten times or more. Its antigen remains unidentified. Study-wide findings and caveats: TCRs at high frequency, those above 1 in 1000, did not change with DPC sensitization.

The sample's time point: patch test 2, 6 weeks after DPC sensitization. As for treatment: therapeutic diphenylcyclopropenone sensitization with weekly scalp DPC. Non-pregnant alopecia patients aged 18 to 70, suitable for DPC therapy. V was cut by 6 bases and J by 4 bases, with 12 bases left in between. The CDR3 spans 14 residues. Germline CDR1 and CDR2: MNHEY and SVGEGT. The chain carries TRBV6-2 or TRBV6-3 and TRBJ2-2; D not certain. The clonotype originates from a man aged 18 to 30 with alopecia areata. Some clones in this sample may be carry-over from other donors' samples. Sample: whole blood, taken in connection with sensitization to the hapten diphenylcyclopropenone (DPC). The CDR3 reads CASRPDGSTGELFF. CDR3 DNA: TGTGCCAGCAGACCCGACGGAAGCACCGGGGAGCTGTTTTTT.